The entry below describes one T cell receptor (beta chain). As yet, its antigen is unknown. This specimen belongs to a study of cytomegalovirus exposure and HLA in healthy donors. Study in general: Around 180 million T cells yielded approximately 110 million unique TCR beta sequences in earlier analysis. Study results and limitations: Reports described diagnosis of cytomegalovirus status by the classifier as highly specific and sensitive.

PCR amplification relied on 60 Vbeta primers (plus 13 Jbeta primers). Measured with immunoSEQ multiplex PCR; TCRdb has only the in-frame clones, and not every one. The sample includes 120,000 to 150,000 clones, 82% of them seen just once. Deletions cut 0 bases from V and 4 bases from J, with 10 bases between. The CDR3 loop spans 15 amino acids. Germline CDR1 SGDLS, CDR2 YYNGEE. This TCR derives from a male donor in good health and CMV-seronegative. V is TRBV9 and J is TRBJ2-2; perhaps TRBD1 as D (6 bases). Sample: PBMCs. The CDR3 DNA sequence: TGTGCCAGCAGCGTAGCACAGGGTGCCACCGGGGAGCTGTTTTTT. Amino acids: CASSVAQGATGELFF.